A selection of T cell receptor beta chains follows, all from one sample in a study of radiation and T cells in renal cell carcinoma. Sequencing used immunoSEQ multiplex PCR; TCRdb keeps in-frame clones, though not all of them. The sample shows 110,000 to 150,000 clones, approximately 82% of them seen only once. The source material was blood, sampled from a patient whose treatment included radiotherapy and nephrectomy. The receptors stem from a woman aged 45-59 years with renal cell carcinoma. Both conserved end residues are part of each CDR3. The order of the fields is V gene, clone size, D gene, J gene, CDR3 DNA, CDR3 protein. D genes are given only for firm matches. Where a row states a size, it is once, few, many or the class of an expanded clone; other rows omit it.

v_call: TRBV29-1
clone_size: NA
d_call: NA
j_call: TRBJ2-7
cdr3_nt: TGCAGCGTCGCAGGCTCCTACGAGCAGTACTTC
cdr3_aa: CSVAGSYEQYF

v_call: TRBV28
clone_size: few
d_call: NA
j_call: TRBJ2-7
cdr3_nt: TGTGCCAGCACTGCAAGTACCTACGAGCAGTACTTC
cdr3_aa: CASTASTYEQYF

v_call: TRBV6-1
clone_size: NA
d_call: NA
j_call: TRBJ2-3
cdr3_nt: TGTGCCAGCAAGCGCCCCGGGGATACGCAGTATTTT
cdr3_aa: CASKRPGDTQYF

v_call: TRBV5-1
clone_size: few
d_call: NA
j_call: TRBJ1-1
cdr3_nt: TGCGCCAGCAGCTTGCAGGGCGGGAACACTGAAGCTTTCTTT
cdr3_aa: CASSLQGGNTEAFF

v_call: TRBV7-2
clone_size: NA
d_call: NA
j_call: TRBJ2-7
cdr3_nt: TGTGCCAGCAGTTTACCGTCTTCCGGCGAGCAGTACTTC
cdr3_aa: CASSLPSSGEQYF

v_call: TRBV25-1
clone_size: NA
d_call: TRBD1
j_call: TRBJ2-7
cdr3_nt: TGTGCCAGCAACAACGAAGGGGGCGCCTACGAGCAGTACTTC
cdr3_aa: CASNNEGGAYEQYF

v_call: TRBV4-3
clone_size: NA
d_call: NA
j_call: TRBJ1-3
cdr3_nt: TGCGCCAGCAGCCAAGGGACGACTGAGCTGGGCAACACCATATATTTT
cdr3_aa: CASSQGTTELGNTIYF

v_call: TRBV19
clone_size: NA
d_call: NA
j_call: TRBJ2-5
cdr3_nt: TGTGCCAGTAGTATTTCCCACCAAGAGACCCAGTACTTC
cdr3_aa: CASSISHQETQYF

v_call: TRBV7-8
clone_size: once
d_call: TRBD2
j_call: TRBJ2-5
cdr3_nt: TGTGCCAGCAGCTCGCCTCAGCGGGGGGGCTCAGAGACCCAGTACTTC
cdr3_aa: CASSSPQRGGSETQYF

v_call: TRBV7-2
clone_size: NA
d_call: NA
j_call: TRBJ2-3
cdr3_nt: TGTGCCAGCAGCTTAGGGAGGCTAGATACGCAGTATTTT
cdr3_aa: CASSLGRLDTQYF

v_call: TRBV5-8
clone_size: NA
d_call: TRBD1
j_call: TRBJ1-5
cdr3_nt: TGTGCCAGCAGCCTGTGGGACAGTGGCAATCAGCCCCAGCATTTT
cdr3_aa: CASSLWDSGNQPQHF

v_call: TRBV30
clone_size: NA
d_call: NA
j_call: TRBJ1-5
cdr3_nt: TGTGCCTGGAGTTTGTCAGGTAGTAATCAGCCCCAGCATTTT
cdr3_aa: CAWSLSGSNQPQHF

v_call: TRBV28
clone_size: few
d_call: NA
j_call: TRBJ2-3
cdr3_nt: TGTGCCAGCTTTGGGTTGGGTACGCAGTATTTT
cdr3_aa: CASFGLGTQYF

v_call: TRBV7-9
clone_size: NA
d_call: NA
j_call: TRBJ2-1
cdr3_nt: TGTGCCAGCAGCTACGGAGCGGACCCGCTTTCTGAGCAGTTCTTC
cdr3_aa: CASSYGADPLSEQFF

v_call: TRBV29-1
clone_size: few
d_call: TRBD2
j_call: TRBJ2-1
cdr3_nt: TGCAGCGCTTCGGGGGGGCCGGGTGAGGAGCAGTTCTTC
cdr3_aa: CSASGGPGEEQFF

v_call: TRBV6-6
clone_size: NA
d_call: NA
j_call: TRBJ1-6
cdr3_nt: TGTGCCAGCAGTACCCCTGGACAGTCGAGTTCACCCCTCCACTTT
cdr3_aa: CASSTPGQSSSPLHF

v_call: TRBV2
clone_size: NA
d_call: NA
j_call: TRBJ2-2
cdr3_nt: TGTGCCAGCAGAAGAGACGGGGCCAACACCGGGGAGCTGTTTTTT
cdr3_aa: CASRRDGANTGELFF

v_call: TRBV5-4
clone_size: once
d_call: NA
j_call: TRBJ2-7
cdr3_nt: TGTGCCAGCAGCTTGGAACCAGAAGCCTACGAGCAGTACTTC
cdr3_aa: CASSLEPEAYEQYF

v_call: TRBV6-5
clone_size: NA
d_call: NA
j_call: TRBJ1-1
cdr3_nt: TGTGCCAGCAGTTACGGAGGGAACACTGAAGCTTTCTTT
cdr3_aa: CASSYGGNTEAFF

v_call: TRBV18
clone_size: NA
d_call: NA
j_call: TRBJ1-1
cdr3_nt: TGTGCCAGCTCACCACAGGGACTCCAGTTGGCTGAAGCTTTCTTT
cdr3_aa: CASSPQGLQLAEAFF

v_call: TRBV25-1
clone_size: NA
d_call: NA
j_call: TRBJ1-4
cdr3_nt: TGTGCCAGCAGTGAGGGGTTCGGGGGAGGTGAAAAACTGTTTTTT
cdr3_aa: CASSEGFGGGEKLFF

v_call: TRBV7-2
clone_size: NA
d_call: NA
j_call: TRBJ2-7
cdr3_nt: TGTGCCAGCAGCTTAGCTACCCAGACCTACTACGAGCAGTACTTC
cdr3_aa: CASSLATQTYYEQYF

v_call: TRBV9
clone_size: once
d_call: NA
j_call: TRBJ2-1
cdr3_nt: TGTGCCAGCAGCCCCGGGAACGTCAATGAGCAGTTCTTC
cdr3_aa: CASSPGNVNEQFF

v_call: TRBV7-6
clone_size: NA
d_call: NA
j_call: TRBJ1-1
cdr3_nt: TGTGCCAGCAGCCCTCGGGTCCTGGACACTGAAGCTTTCTTT
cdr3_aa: CASSPRVLDTEAFF

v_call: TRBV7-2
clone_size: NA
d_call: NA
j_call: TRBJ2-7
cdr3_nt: TGTGCCAGCAGCTTGGGGGTGGGTACAGGTCGGGCCTACGAGCAGTACTTC
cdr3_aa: CASSLGVGTGRAYEQYF

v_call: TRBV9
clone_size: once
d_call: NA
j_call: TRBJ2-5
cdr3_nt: TGTGCCAGCGCCGAAACCGTGGGGCCTGGGGAGACCCAGTACTTC
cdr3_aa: CASAETVGPGETQYF

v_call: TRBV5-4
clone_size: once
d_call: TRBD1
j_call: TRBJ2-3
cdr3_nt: TGTGCCAGCAGCTCAGGACAGGGGGAGCCCACAGATACGCAGTATTTT
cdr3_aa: CASSSGQGEPTDTQYF

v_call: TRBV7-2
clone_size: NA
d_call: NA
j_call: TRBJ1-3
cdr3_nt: TGTGCCAGCAGCTCCCCCGGGCCCACGGACTCTGGAAACACCATATATTTT
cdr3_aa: CASSSPGPTDSGNTIYF

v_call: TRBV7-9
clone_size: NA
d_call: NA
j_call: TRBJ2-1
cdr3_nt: TGTGCCAGCAGCTTAGACTTAGCCTTGGGGAAAGGGCAGTTCTTC
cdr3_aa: CASSLDLALGKGQFF

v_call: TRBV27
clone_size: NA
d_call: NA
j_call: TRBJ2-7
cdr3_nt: TGTGCCAGCAGTTCACCGGTGGGGGAGTCACGAGAGGAGCAGTACTTC
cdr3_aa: CASSSPVGESREEQYF

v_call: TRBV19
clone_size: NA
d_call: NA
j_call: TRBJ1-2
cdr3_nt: TGTGCCAGTAGTCCCGGGACCGGCCCCGGTGGCTACACCTTC
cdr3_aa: CASSPGTGPGGYTF

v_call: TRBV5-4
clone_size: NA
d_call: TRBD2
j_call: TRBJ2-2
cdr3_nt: TGTGCCAGCAGCCGCCAGGGCGGGGGTAACACCGGGGAGCTGTTTTTT
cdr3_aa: CASSRQGGGNTGELFF

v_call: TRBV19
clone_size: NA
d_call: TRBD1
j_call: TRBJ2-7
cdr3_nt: TGTGCCAGTAGTATCGCAGGACAGGATCCCTCCTACGAGCAGTACTTC
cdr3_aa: CASSIAGQDPSYEQYF

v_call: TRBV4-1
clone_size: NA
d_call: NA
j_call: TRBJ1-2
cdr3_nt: TGCGCCAGCAGCCAAGACAGGGCTGCGGGGGGCTACACCTTC
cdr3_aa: CASSQDRAAGGYTF

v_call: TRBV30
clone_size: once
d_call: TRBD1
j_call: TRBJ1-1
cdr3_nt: TGTGCCTGGAATGTACCGAAAACCGGGACAGGGGCCGACTTGAACACTGAAGCTTTCTTT
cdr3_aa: CAWNVPKTGTGADLNTEAFF

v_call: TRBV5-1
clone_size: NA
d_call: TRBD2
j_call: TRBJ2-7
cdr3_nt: TGCGCCAGCATGCGCGCGGGGGGGAACTACGAGCAGTACTTC
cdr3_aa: CASMRAGGNYEQYF

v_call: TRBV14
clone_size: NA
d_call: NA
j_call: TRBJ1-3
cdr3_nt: TGTGCCAGCAGCCAAGGGCCGGGGACGAGGCATTTT
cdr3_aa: CASSQGPGTRHF

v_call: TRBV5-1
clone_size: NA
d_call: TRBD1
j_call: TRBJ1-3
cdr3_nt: TGCGCCAGCAGCCCCTGGACAGGGTTGGGAAACACCATATATTTT
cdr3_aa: CASSPWTGLGNTIYF

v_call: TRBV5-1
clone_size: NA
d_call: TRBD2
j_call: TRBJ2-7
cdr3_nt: TGCGCCAGCAGCAACGGAGCGGGGGAGGGCTACGAGCAGTACTTC
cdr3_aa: CASSNGAGEGYEQYF

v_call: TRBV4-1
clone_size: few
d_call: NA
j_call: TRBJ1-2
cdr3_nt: TGCGCCAGCAGCCAAGATCCGGGCTATGGCTACACCTTC
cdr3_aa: CASSQDPGYGYTF

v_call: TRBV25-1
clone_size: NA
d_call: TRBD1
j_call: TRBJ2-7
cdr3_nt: TGTGCCAGCAGTGAAGAGGGGGCCCACGAGCAGTACTTC
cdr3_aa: CASSEEGAHEQYF

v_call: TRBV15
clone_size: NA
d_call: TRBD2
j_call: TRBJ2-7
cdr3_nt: TGTGCCACCAGCAGAGTGGAGGGACTAGCGGGAGGGCGCTCCTACGAGCAGTACTTC
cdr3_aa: CATSRVEGLAGGRSYEQYF

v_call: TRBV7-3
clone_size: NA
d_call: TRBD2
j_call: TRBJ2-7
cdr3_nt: TGTGCCAGCAGCCGGGCGGGGGACGAGCAGTACTTC
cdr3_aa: CASSRAGDEQYF

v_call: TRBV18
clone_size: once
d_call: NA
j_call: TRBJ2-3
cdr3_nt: TGTGCCAGCTCACCACGGGAGCCTCCCACCCCGCAGTATTTT
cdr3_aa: CASSPREPPTPQYF

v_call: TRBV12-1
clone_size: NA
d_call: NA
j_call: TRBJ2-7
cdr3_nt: TGTGCCTTACTCGACGGTAGCGGGAGGGCCCCCTCCTACGAGCAGTACTTC
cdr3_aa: CALLDGSGRAPSYEQYF

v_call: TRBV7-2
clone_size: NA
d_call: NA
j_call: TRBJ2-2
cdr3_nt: TGTGCCAGCAGCTTGATGGCTAGCATCACCGGGGAGCTGTTTTTT
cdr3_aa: CASSLMASITGELFF

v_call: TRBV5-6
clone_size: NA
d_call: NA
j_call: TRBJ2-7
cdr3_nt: TGTGCCAGCAGCTCGGACAGCAACTACGAGCAGTACTTC
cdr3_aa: CASSSDSNYEQYF

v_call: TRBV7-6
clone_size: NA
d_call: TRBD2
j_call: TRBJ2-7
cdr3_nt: TGTGCCAGCGGGGGAACGGGAGGGGCCGAGCAGTACTTC
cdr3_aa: CASGGTGGAEQYF

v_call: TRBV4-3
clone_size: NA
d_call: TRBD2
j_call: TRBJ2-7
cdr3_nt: TGCGCCAGCAGCCAAGGGTGGTCGGTTAGCGGGTATCCCTACGAGCAGTACTTC
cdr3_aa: CASSQGWSVSGYPYEQYF

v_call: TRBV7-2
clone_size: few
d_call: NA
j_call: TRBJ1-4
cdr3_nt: TGTGCCAGCAGCTCGGGGCCCTTT
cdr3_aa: CASSSGPF

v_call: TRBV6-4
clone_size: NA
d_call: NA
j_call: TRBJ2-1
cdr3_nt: TGTGCCAGCAGTGAACAGGACCACAATGAGCAGTTCTTC
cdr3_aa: CASSEQDHNEQFF

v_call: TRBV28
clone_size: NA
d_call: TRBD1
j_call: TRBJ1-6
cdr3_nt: TGTGCCAGCAACCCCCTCCCGGGCAGGGGGGTTTCACCCCTCCACTTT
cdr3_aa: CASNPLPGRGVSPLHF

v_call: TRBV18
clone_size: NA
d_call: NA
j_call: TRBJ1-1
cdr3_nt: TGTGCCAGCTCACCTGATGGGTTGGAAGCTTTCTTT
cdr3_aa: CASSPDGLEAFF

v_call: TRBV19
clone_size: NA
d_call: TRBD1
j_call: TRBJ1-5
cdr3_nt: TGTGCCAGTAGTGAGGGACAGGCCCTACCCAATCAGCCCCAGCATTTT
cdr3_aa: CASSEGQALPNQPQHF